This T cell receptor (beta chain) was recovered during a study of regulatory T cells in long-lasting Graves disease. General study findings and limits: Persistent disease was characterized by preferential usage of TRBV28, TRBJ1-2 and TRBJ2-5.

The TCR beta library used iRepertoire HTBI primers with Arm-PCR amplification of CDR3. One entry per CDR3 protein, called by TCRdb with MiXCR from the multiplex PCR reads. The sample yields 350,000 to 500,000 distinct CDR3 sequences, approximately 22% seen once. The table lists this clonotype with a few counts. Antigen: not known. A much bigger clone sits one base away, suggesting this may be a read error. CDR3 length equals 10 residues. Germline CDR1 MDHEN, CDR2 SYDVKM. The sample's time point: persistent/refractory GD, antithyroid drugs over 5 years with positive TRAb. PBMC RNA was the source of the TCR library. A volume of 7 to 9 milliliters of peripheral blood was collected in EDTA tubes.

Sequenced here: peripheral blood mononuclear cells (PBMCs), sampled when the disease was refractory, from a patient treated with antithyroid drugs. The genes are TRBV28 and TRBJ2-7; D may be TRBD2 (5 bases). The sequence came from a female donor with Graves disease. This chain's CDR3 is CASSGGEQCF. CDR3 nucleotide sequence: TGTGCCAGCAGCGGAGGAGAGCAGTGCTTC.